The entry that follows covers one TCR beta chain sequence. This entry comes from a study of blood T cell repertoires in COVID-19. Across the study: The United States, Italy and Spain were the sources of the acute and convalescent COVID-19 samples. From T cells, B-cell-depleted T cells, or PBMCs came the material, which was cDNA or gDNA.

There are 16 residues in the CDR3. Germline lookup yields CDR1 LGHDT and CDR2 YNNKEL (reference sequence). With 4 bases clipped from V and 5 bases from J, the junction kept 9 bases outside the gene matches. Per the study methods: Using reference gene primer amplification, nucleated cell counts were estimated. The assay was immunoSEQ multiplex PCR, and TCRdb's table has in-frame clones only and misses some. V, J and clone size derive from that table, while D and trimming were established from the DNA sequence. The repertoire consists of roughly 130,000 clones, with 84% occurring once and the leading ten covering 12%.

This chain connects TRBV3-1 (or the pseudogene TRBV3-2) to TRBJ2-2; 8 bases align to TRBD1. This receptor was identified in a woman in her fifties or sixties with acute or convalescent COVID-19. Sequenced: peripheral blood. This chain's CDR3 is CASSPQRTGITGELFF. CDR3 DNA: TGTGCCAGCAGCCCCCAGCGGACAGGGATTACCGGGGAGCTGTTTTTT.